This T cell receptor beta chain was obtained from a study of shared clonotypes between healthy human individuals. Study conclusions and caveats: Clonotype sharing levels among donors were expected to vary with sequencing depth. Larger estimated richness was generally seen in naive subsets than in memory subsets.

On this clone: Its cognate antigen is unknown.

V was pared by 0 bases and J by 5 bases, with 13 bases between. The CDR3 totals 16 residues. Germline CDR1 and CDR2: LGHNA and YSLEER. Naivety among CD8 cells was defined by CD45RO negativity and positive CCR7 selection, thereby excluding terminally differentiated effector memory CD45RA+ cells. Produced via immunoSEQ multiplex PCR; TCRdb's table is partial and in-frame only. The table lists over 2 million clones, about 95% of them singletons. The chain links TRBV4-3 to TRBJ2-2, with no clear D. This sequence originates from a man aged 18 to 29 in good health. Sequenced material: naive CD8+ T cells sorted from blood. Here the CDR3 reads CASSQDHDSETGELFF. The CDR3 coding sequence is TGCGCCAGCAGCCAAGATCACGACTCGGAGACCGGGGAGCTGTTTTTT.